The 6 T cell receptor beta chains below come from one sample, sequenced in a study of CD8 T cells in ankylosing spondylitis. TCRdb fed the 5' RACE reads into MiXCR, producing one record per CDR3 protein. The sample includes about 240,000 distinct CDR3 sequences, roughly a tenth of them seen just once. Sequencing used blood, either unsorted or a sorted T cell fraction (not recorded which). The receptors derive from a male donor with ankylosing spondylitis or in good health (not recorded which).

The chain is built from TRBV28 and TRBJ2-6, with D possibly matching TRBD1 (6 bases). V lost 8 bases to trimming and J lost 2 bases, with 7 bases between them. The CDR3 has 13 amino acids. CDR1 and CDR2 (germline): MDHEN, SYDVKM. CDR3 loop: CASQGTGANVLTF. For the CDR3, the DNA is TGTGCCAGCCAGGGGACTGGGGCCAACGTCCTGACTTTC.

This clonotype occurred many times. This chain uses TRBV5-1 with TRBJ2-3; possibly TRBD1 for D (5 bases). Germline V gene sequence: CDR1 SGHRS, CDR2 YFSETQ. The length of the CDR3 is 15 residues. Trimming cost V 2 bases and J 5 bases, with 15 bases left between them. The CDR3 here is CASSLGQGSGDTQYF. DNA for the CDR3: TGCGCCAGCAGCTTAGGGCAGGGAAGTGGAGATACGCAGTATTTT.

This clonotype was found many times. The gene calls are TRBV5-1 and TRBJ2-2; D remains ambiguous. V was clipped by 0 bases and J by 5 bases, with 8 bases between them. Germline values: CDR1 SGHRS, CDR2 YFSETQ. This CDR3 contains 14 residues. This chain's CDR3 is CASSLDIPTGELFF. The DNA for the CDR3 is TGCGCCAGCAGCTTGGACATCCCAACCGGGGAGCTGTTTTTT.

This clonotype was seen ten or more times. The chain has TRBV10-3 and TRBJ2-7; a weak D match, TRBD1 (6 bases). The ends were cut back, 8 bases at V and 3 bases at J, with 17 bases in the middle. Germline CDR1 is ENHRY and CDR2 is SYGVKD. The CDR3 covers 14 residues. The DNA for the CDR3 is TGTGCCATCGGTCGGCCAGGGGATATCTACGAGCAGTACTTC. Protein: CAIGRPGDIYEQYF.

This clonotype has a count of ten or more. The rearrangement joins TRBV20-1 to TRBJ2-5; D not certain. CDR1 and CDR2 (germline): DFQATT, SNEGSKA (reference sequence). The germline V and J ends were trimmed by 3 bases and 0 bases, with 14 bases remaining between them. The CDR3 totals 15 residues. The chain's CDR3 is CSASPRNQYQETQYF. The CDR3 nucleotides read TGCAGTGCTAGTCCAAGGAACCAGTACCAAGAGACCCAGTACTTC.

There are many counts of this clonotype. The chain carries TRBV5-1 and TRBJ2-7, with 7 bases that match TRBD2. CDR3 length: 14 residues. Trimming at V came to 5 bases and at J to 3 bases, leaving 8 bases not matched to a gene. Germline assignment: CDR1 SGHRS and CDR2 YFSETQ. CDR3 nucleotides: TGCGCCAGCAGACATCTAGCGGAGGGCTACGAGCAGTACTTC. The encoded protein is CASRHLAEGYEQYF.